The clone carrying this TCR beta chain was detected only once. The CDR3 loop spans 13 amino acids. V was shortened by 7 bases and J by 0 bases, with 7 bases between the two germline ends. Authors' methods: Reference gene primer amplification gave estimated nucleated cell counts. Repertoires were generated with immunoSEQ multiplex PCR, while TCRdb's copy carries only in-frame clones and drops some. V and J calls plus clone size are reproduced from that table; the DNA served to infer D and trimming. The data show some 150,000 clones, around 90% seen once. This specimen comes from a study of blood T cell repertoires in COVID-19. Study as a whole: T cells, B-cell-depleted T cells, or PBMCs provided the cDNA or gDNA that served as material.

The sequence was collected from a woman aged 45-60 years with acute or convalescent COVID-19. Sequencing used peripheral blood. The chain joins TRBV12-3 or TRBV12-4 to TRBJ1-5; D gene unclear. DNA for the CDR3: TGTGCCAGCACCCAATTTAGCAATCAGCCCCAGCATTTT. This sequence encodes CASTQFSNQPQHF.